The text below deals with one T cell receptor (beta chain). V gave up 7 bases and J gave up 3 bases; unmatched junction bases: 9. The CDR3 has 15 residues. Per the germline V gene, CDR1 is MDHEN and CDR2 is SYDVKM. This sample was taken from a study of blood T cell repertoires in COVID-19. Participants were placed into cohorts based on the clinical history they reported. Only in-frame clones appear in the TCRdb table, and some are missing; sequencing was by immunoSEQ multiplex PCR. The top ten clones hold roughly 5.7% of a sample with roughly 140,000 clones, 80% to 85% of them seen once. The chain joins TRBV28 to TRBJ2-4; TRBD2 matches 7 bases. The sequence derives from a woman aged 50 to 65 who had been exposed to COVID-19. Sequences were obtained from PBMCs or T cells enriched from blood (not recorded which). This CDR3 is CASNEGGVGKNIQYF. Here the CDR3 DNA reads TGTGCCAGCAACGAGGGAGGGGTCGGCAAAAACATTCAGTACTTC.